This T cell receptor beta chain emerged from a study of shared clonotypes between healthy human individuals. Overall study results and limits: Larger estimated richness was generally seen in naive subsets than in memory subsets.

This CDR3 is 14 amino acids long. The germline V and J ends were trimmed by 9 bases and 5 bases, with 17 bases remaining between them. Germline CDR1 and CDR2: SEHNR and FQNEAQ (reference sequence). Naive CD8 populations comprised CD45RO-negative cells positively selected for CCR7, excluding terminally differentiated effector memory CD45RA+ cells. Study processing details: Filtering differed, since immunoSEQ gave only junction sequences and no quality scores. This table comes from immunoSEQ multiplex PCR, and its TCRdb copy is limited to in-frame clones, with some not included. That table gives V, J and clone size, and the DNA gave D and trimming. This sample has around 1.9 million clones, with about 93% found just once. With regard to this clone: Its antigen remains unidentified.

The rearrangement links TRBV7-9 to TRBJ1-5, with D perhaps matching TRBD1 (6 bases). Sequenced material: naive CD8+ T cells from PBMCs. This clonotype was obtained from a man aged 18 to 29 in good health. Some clones in this sample may be carry-over from other donors' samples. The CDR3 DNA reads TGTGCCAGTAATAGGGGGGGCCCGGATCAGCCCCAGCATTTT. Its protein is CASNRGGPDQPQHF. The full variable domain, with the rest looked up from reference TRBV7-9 and TRBJ1-5, is DTGVSQNPRHKITKRGQNVTFRCDPISEHNRLYWYRQTLGQGPEFLTYFQNEAQLEKSRLLSDRFSAERPKGSFSTLEIQRTEQGDSAMYLCASNRGGPDQPQHFGDGTRLSIL.